This T cell receptor (beta chain) was retrieved from a study of shared clonotypes between healthy human individuals. Study conclusions and caveats: Researchers sampled only blood; tissue repertoires likely differ.

The CDR3 covers 17 residues. V lost 4 bases and J lost 0, with 16 bases in between. Germline loops: CDR1 SNHLY, CDR2 FYNNEI. With regard to this clone: Antigen: not known.

TCRdb's table, derived via immunoSEQ multiplex PCR, lists solely in-frame clones and lacks some. Of about half a million clones listed, 70% to 85% are singletons. The chain joins TRBV2 to TRBJ2-1; D unresolved. The specimen was PBMCs. This clonotype originated in a woman between 40 and 55 years old in good health. Some clones in this sample may be carry-over from other donors' samples. The CDR3 DNA reads TGTGCCAGCAGTGGTTCCGGCGGAATGAACTCCTACAATGAGCAGTTCTTC. As protein: CASSGSGGMNSYNEQFF.